This passage covers 31 T cell receptor beta chains from one sample sequenced in a study of T cells in Graves' hyperthyroidism and ophthalmopathy. RNA transcripts served as the template for amplifying TCR beta CDR3 regions. HTBI primers were the set used in a first-round RT-PCR of the TCR CDR3. TCRdb processed the multiplex PCR reads anew with MiXCR; each CDR3 protein has one entry. The table lists about 380,000 distinct CDR3 sequences, around a sixth of them singletons, with over 35% in the top ten. Sequencing was done on a sample of blood. These receptors were obtained from a man in his late teens or twenties with Graves' ophthalmopathy.

The sample holds many counts of this clonotype. V and J are TRBV6-1 and TRBJ1-2, with 8 bases fitting TRBD1. Germline CDR1 reads MNHNS; CDR2 reads SASEGT. Trimming at V came to 5 bases and at J to 8 bases, leaving 7 bases not matched to a gene. This CDR3 has 13 amino acids. The DNA for the CDR3 is TGTGCCAGCAGTTCCCCAGGGGGCCGGGGCTACACCTTC. Protein: CASSSPGGRGYTF.

This sequence joins TRBV6-2 or TRBV6-3 and TRBJ1-1; 9 bases are a match to TRBD1. CDR1 and CDR2 (germline): MNHEY, SVGEGT. V lost 0 bases and J lost 11; bases outside the gene matches: 10. The CDR3 consists of 15 residues. The CDR3 here is CASSYSGQGWGMAFF. CDR3 nucleotide sequence: TGTGCCAGCAGTTACTCGGGACAGGGATGGGGGATGGCTTTCTTT.

The sample holds a few counts of this clonotype. The V call is TRBV6-1, the J call TRBJ1-6; no definite D call. V was clipped by 6 bases and J by 2 bases, with 5 bases between them. The CDR3 contains 13 residues. The germline V gene encodes CDR1 MNHNS and CDR2 SASEGT. The CDR3 DNA is TGTGCCAGCAGGGACGCCTATAATTCACCCCTCCACTTT. Translating it yields CASRDAYNSPLHF.

Only a few counts were recorded for this clonotype. The V call is TRBV6-1, the J call TRBJ2-3; 10 bases line up with TRBD1. Germline V gene lookup returns CDR1 MNHNS and CDR2 SASEGT. The CDR3 covers 16 residues. V lost 3 bases, J lost 5 bases, and 8 bases stayed unmatched. CDR3: CASSDFVTGGRDTQYF. In nucleotides, the CDR3 is TGTGCCAGCAGTGATTTTGTGACAGGGGGCCGAGATACGCAGTATTTT.

Ten or more counts support this clonotype. This sequence joins TRBV11-3 and TRBJ2-7, with no clear D. Trimming shortened V by 5 bases and J by 1 base, and 12 bases separated the two germline ends. This CDR3 contains 14 residues. CDR1 is SGHNT, CDR2 YENEEA, per germline. The CDR3 bases are TGTGCCAGCAGCGCCACCTGGCTGTCCTACGAGCAGTACTTC. Translated: CASSATWLSYEQYF. Filled out from reference TRBV11-3 and TRBJ2-7, the complete variable domain reads EAGVVQSPRYKIIEKKQPVAFWCNPISGHNTLYWYLQNLGQGPELLIRYENEEAVDDSQLPKDRFSAERLKGVDSTLKIQPAELGDSAVYLCASSATWLSYEQYFGPGTRLTVT.

Concerning this clonotype: A read error is possible here, since a much larger clone lies one base away. Without the conserved terminal phenylalanine or tryptophan, this CDR3 likely stems from a read error. The chain recombines TRBV6-2 or TRBV6-3 with TRBJ1-1; 10 bases match TRBD1. This CDR3 region has 14 residues. Germline CDR1 is MNHEY and CDR2 is SVGEGT. J gave up 4 bases and V 6 bases, and 5 bases lay outside the gene matches. The CDR3 protein is CASSPGTGATEAFI. In DNA form, the CDR3 reads TGTGCCAGCAGCCCCGGGACAGGGGCCACTGAAGCTTTCATT.

This CDR3 is CASRKQGPSNYGYTF. CDR3 coding DNA: TGTGCCAGCAGGAAACAGGGCCCGAGTAACTATGGCTACACCTTC. The chain employs TRBV28 and TRBJ1-2; tentatively, D is TRBD1 (6 bases). Germline CDR1 is MDHEN and CDR2 is SYDVKM. This CDR3 has 15 amino acids. With 6 bases removed from V and 1 base from J, the gap between germline ends came to 15 bases.

This clonotype has ten or more counts. The genes are TRBV6-1 and TRBJ1-2; D ambiguous. The CDR3 loop spans 15 amino acids. The germline V and J ends were trimmed by 2 bases and 5 bases, with 15 bases remaining between them. From germline, CDR1 is MNHNS and CDR2 SASEGT. The CDR3 protein is CASSESVGVPYGYTF. The CDR3 bases are TGTGCCAGCAGTGAAAGTGTGGGCGTCCCATATGGCTACACCTTC.

The V and J genes are TRBV7-9 and TRBJ2-7, with TRBD2 matching over 8 bases. V shed 1 base and J 7 bases; nucleotides not matched to a gene: 6. The CDR3 has 14 amino acids. The V gene's germline CDR1 is SEHNR and CDR2 FQNEAQ (reference sequence). CDR3 sequence (DNA): TGTGCCAGCAGCTTAGGGACTAGCAAGGCTGAGCAGTACTTC. This codes for CASSLGTSKAEQYF.

In its sample, this clonotype was seen many times. The V call is TRBV20-1, the J call TRBJ1-2; D may be TRBD1 (5 bases). This CDR3 region has 13 residues. Deletions cut 6 bases from V and 5 bases from J, with 16 bases between. Germline V gene sequence: CDR1 DFQATT, CDR2 SNEGSKA (reference sequence). CDR3: CSAGVREGYGYTF. As DNA, the CDR3 is TGCAGTGCGGGGGTGAGGGAGGGATATGGCTACACCTTC.

This clonotype was counted only a few times. The chain has TRBV19 and TRBJ1-1, with D unresolved. Germline-derived CDR1 and CDR2 are LNHDA and SQIVND (reference sequence). The CDR3 is made up of 15 amino acids. Trimming pared 1 base from V and 6 bases from J, leaving 15 bases between. In DNA, the CDR3 is TGTGCCAGTAGTATAGGGCCGGATGCGGGGTCTGAAGCTTTCTTT. It encodes CASSIGPDAGSEAFF.

This clonotype was seen only a few times. The rearrangement uses TRBV18 and TRBJ1-2; TRBD1 agrees at 7 bases. Germline CDR1 KGHSH, CDR2 LQKENI. This CDR3 spans 14 amino acids. V gave up 4 bases and J gave up 4 bases; unmatched junction bases: 6. CDR3 coding DNA: TGTGCCAGCTCACAAGGACAGGACGGCTATGGCTACACCTTC. Translation: CASSQGQDGYGYTF.

J is TRBJ2-7 and V is TRBV28; 9 positions match TRBD1. Germline CDR1 MDHEN, CDR2 SYDVKM. This CDR3 has 15 amino acids. V shed 4 bases, J shed 2 bases, and the junction held 6 bases outside the gene matches. The CDR3, as DNA: TGTGCCAGCAGTTATGGGGACAGGGTTGCCTACGAGCAGTACTTC. Translation: CASSYGDRVAYEQYF.

The table lists this clonotype with a few counts. CDR3 in DNA: TGTGCCAGCAGTTACGGACAGGGAAAACCCTATGGCTACACCTTC. This codes for CASSYGQGKPYGYTF. This chain links TRBV6-9 with TRBJ1-2; TRBD1 aligns across 8 bases. The trim removed 3 bases at V and 4 bases at J, leaving 7 bases unmatched. CDR3 size: 15 residues. Germline V gene data show CDR1 as MNHGY and CDR2 as SVAAGI.

This clonotype was observed a few times. This chain uses TRBV7-2 with TRBJ2-1, with 11 bases fitting TRBD2. The CDR3 totals 17 residues. The germline V gene has CDR1 SGHTA and CDR2 FQGNSA. J was trimmed by 5 bases and V by 3 bases; bases with no gene match: 9. The CDR3 coding sequence is TGTGCCAGCAGCTTGGCCCCGCGACTAGCGGGGAACAATGAGCAGTTCTTC. Its protein product is CASSLAPRLAGNNEQFF.

This clonotype appeared a few times. The chain is built from TRBV10-3 and TRBJ1-3; D remains ambiguous. CDR3 size: 16 residues. CDR1 is ENHRY, CDR2 SYGVKD, per germline. V was cut by 0 bases and J by 2 bases, with 11 bases left in between. Here the CDR3 DNA reads TGTGCCATCAGTGAGTCGAAATCGGGCCCTGGAAACACCATATATTTT. Its protein product is CAISESKSGPGNTIYF.

This clonotype has just a few counts. V is TRBV29-1 and J is TRBJ1-1; D perhaps matches TRBD1 (6 bases). CDR1 is SQVTM, CDR2 ANQGSEA, per germline. With 4 bases removed from V and 1 base from J, the gap between germline ends came to 28 bases. This CDR3 has 19 amino acids. CDR3 bases: TGCAGCGTTGGGGGGGGGCAGGGAATTTTCCACTGGTGGAACACTGAAGCTTTCTTT. It translates to CSVGGGQGIFHWWNTEAFF.

V usage is TRBV9 and J usage is TRBJ1-1, with a weak D call TRBD1 (6 bases). CDR3 length: 15 residues. Trimming left V 10 bases short and J 3 bases short, with 22 bases between. Germline CDR1 and CDR2: SGDLS and YYNGEE. The CDR3: CASPLGGGGDTEAFF. The CDR3, as DNA: TGTGCCTCTCCTCTGGGGGGCGGTGGGGACACTGAAGCTTTCTTT.

About this clonotype itself: At one boundary the junction diverges from the germline segment, which might be a read error. This sequence joins TRBV5-1 and TRBJ2-5, with 10 bases aligning to TRBD2. Germline CDR1 and CDR2: SGHRS and YFSETQ. The CDR3 is 16 amino acids. The CDR3 sequence is CASSVTKTSGQETQYF. The CDR3, as DNA: TGTGCCAGCAGCGTAACCAAGACTAGCGGGCAAGAGACCCAGTACTTC. Variable domain in full (rest from reference TRBV5-1 and TRBJ2-5): KAGVTQTPRYLIKTRGQQVTLSCSPISGHRSVSWYQQTPGQGLQFLFEYFSETQRNKGNFPGRFSGRQFSNSRSEMNVSTLELGDSALYLCASSVTKTSGQETQYFGPGTRLLVL.

V usage is TRBV28 and J usage is TRBJ2-5, with 7 bases fitting TRBD1. V shed 5 bases and J 1 base; nucleotides not matched to a gene: 10. The germline V gene has CDR1 MDHEN and CDR2 SYDVKM. The CDR3 has 16 residues. In DNA form, the CDR3 reads TGTGCCAGCAGTCGCCCCGGGACAGCTCTCCAAGAGACCCAGTACTTC. Amino acid sequence: CASSRPGTALQETQYF.

Points on this clonotype: A much larger clone differs from this one at a single base, so this may be a read error. The V call is TRBV10-3, the J call TRBJ2-1, with D possibly TRBD2 on 7 matching bases. Per the germline V gene, CDR1 is ENHRY and CDR2 is SYGVKD. This CDR3 has 17 amino acids. With 4 bases removed from V and 4 bases from J, the gap between germline ends came to 20 bases. The CDR3 sequence is CAISARGTWAEYNEQFF. The CDR3 region has the DNA TGTGCCATCAGTGCGCGGGGGACATGGGCGGAGTACAATGAGCAGTTCTTC.

This clonotype was counted a few times. This rearrangement joins TRBV18 to TRBJ2-3, with 8 bases aligning to TRBD1. J was trimmed by 3 bases and V by 2 bases; bases with no gene match: 7. Germline CDR1 and CDR2: KGHSH and LQKENI. This CDR3 has 16 amino acids. The chain's CDR3 is CASSPGQGRRTDTQYF. In DNA, the CDR3 is TGTGCCAGCTCACCAGGACAGGGAAGGAGGACAGATACGCAGTATTTT.

This clonotype was seen many times. The chain links TRBV7-9 to TRBJ1-1; D is ambiguous. Germline CDR1 SEHNR, CDR2 FQNEAQ (reference sequence). This CDR3 spans 11 amino acids. Trimming stripped 7 bases from V and 5 bases from J, with 8 bases between. The CDR3 is CASTRSTEAFF. The CDR3 DNA reads as TGTGCCAGCACCAGGAGTACTGAAGCTTTCTTT.

This clonotype was recorded at least ten times. V is TRBV20-1 and J is TRBJ1-1; D possibly corresponds to TRBD1 (6 bases). The germline gives CDR1 DFQATT, CDR2 SNEGSKA (reference sequence). CDR3 length: 12 amino acids. Trimming removed 3 bases at V and 5 bases at J, with 10 bases between. Here the CDR3 DNA reads TGCAGTGCTAGTCACAGGGAAACTGAAGCTTTCTTT. Amino acid sequence: CSASHRETEAFF.

Points on this clonotype: A much larger clone lies one base from this, so it may be a read error. The chain recombines TRBV7-8 with TRBJ2-7, with 9 bases fitting TRBD1. J was trimmed by 9 bases and V by 3 bases; bases with no gene match: 9. This CDR3 has 14 amino acids. Looked up from germline, CDR1 is SGHVS and CDR2 is FQNEAQ. In DNA form, the CDR3 reads TGTGCCAGCAGCTTCGGACAGGGGATCGGCGGGCAGTACTTC. Amino acid sequence: CASSFGQGIGGQYF. Full variable domain (rest looked up from reference TRBV7-8 and TRBJ2-7): GAGVSQSPRYKVAKRGQDVALRCDPISGHVSLFWYQQALGQGPEFLTYFQNEAQLDKSGLPSDRFFAERPEGSVSTLKIQRTQQEDSAVYLCASSFGQGIGGQYFGPGTRLTVT.

This clonotype occurred many times. The chain is built from TRBV15 and TRBJ1-1; D remains unclear. V dropped 0 bases and J dropped 1 base, with 15 bases sitting between them. CDR1 is LNHNV and CDR2 is YYDKDF in the germline V gene (reference sequence). The CDR3 length is 17 residues. CDR3 in amino acids: CATSRDQETRANTEAFF. In nucleotides, the CDR3 is TGTGCCACCAGCAGAGATCAAGAAACCCGGGCGAACACTGAAGCTTTCTTT.

A few counts support this clonotype. This chain uses TRBV20-1 with TRBJ2-7; D is unclear. Trimming pared 2 bases from V and 2 bases from J, leaving 10 bases between. The CDR3 loop spans 13 amino acids. Germline V gene sequence: CDR1 DFQATT, CDR2 SNEGSKA (reference sequence). The CDR3 spells CSARRVYPYEQYF. Here the CDR3 DNA reads TGCAGTGCTAGAAGGGTCTACCCCTACGAGCAGTACTTC.

The chain is built from TRBV6-5 and TRBJ1-5, with D unresolved. This CDR3 has 14 residues. Germline CDR1 is MNHEY and CDR2 is SVGAGI. V gave up 0 bases and J gave up 0 bases, with 3 bases separating them. Written as DNA, the CDR3 is TGTGCCAGCAGTTACTCTTATAGCAATCAGCCCCAGCATTTT. As protein: CASSYSYSNQPQHF.

The CDR3 DNA is TGCGCCAGCAGCTTCGGGGCTGACTACAATGAGCAGTTCTTC. Protein: CASSFGADYNEQFF. The chain uses TRBV5-1 and TRBJ2-1; D may correspond to TRBD1 or TRBD2 (5 bases each). The CDR3 sequence is 14 residues long. Germline V gene data show CDR1 as SGHRS and CDR2 as YFSETQ. V lost 2 bases and J 3 bases, leaving 9 bases between the germline ends.

This clonotype was found many times. The chain employs TRBV28 and TRBJ1-1; tentative D call: TRBD1 (6 bases). The CDR3 is made up of 15 amino acids. Germline CDR1 reads MDHEN; CDR2 reads SYDVKM. V lost 3 bases to trimming and J lost 0 bases, with 11 bases between them. For the CDR3, the DNA is TGTGCCAGCAGTTTTCTAGGACAGCTGAACACTGAAGCTTTCTTT. Its translation: CASSFLGQLNTEAFF.

This CDR3 is CASSQDILKRDEQFF. CDR3 nucleotides: TGCGCCAGCAGCCAAGACATCCTTAAGAGGGATGAGCAGTTCTTC. The V gene is TRBV4-1, the J gene TRBJ2-1, with a weak D call TRBD2 (5 bases). The germline V gene has CDR1 MGHRA and CDR2 YSYEKL. The V end was cut by 0 bases, the J end by 8 bases, with 14 bases between. CDR3 size: 15 residues.